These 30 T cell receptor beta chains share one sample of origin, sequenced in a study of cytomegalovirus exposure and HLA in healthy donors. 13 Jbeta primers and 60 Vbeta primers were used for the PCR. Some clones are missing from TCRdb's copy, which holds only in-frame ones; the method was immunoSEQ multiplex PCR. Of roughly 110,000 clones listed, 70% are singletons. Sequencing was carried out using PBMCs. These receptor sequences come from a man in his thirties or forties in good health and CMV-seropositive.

CDR3 DNA sequence: TGTGCCTGGAGTGCCCTCAGGGGAGAAAATGAAAAACTGTTTTTT. It yields the protein CAWSALRGENEKLFF. The rearrangement uses TRBV30 and TRBJ1-4; TRBD1 might be the D (6 bases). The CDR3 length is 15 residues. Germline values: CDR1 GTSNPN, CDR2 SVGIG (reference sequence). The ends were cut back, 1 base at V and 5 bases at J, with 14 bases in the middle.

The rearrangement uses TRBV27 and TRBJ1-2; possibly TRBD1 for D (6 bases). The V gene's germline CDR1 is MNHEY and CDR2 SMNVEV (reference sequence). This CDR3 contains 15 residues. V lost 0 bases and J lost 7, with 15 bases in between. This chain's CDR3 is CASSLSGQLSTGYTF. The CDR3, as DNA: TGTGCCAGCAGTTTATCTGGACAGCTTTCAACTGGCTACACCTTC.

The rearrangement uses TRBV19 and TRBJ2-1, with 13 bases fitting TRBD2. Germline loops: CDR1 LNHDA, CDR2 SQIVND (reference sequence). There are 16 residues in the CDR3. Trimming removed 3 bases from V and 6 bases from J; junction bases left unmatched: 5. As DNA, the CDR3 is TGTGCCAGTAGTATGCGGACTAGCGGGAGTCGCAATGAGCAGTTCTTC. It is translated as CASSMRTSGSRNEQFF. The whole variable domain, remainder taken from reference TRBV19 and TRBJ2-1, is DGGITQSPKYLFRKEGQNVTLSCEQNLNHDAMYWYRQDPGQGLRLIYYSQIVNDFQKGDIAEGYSVSREKKESFPLTVTSAQKNPTAFYLCASSMRTSGSRNEQFFGPGTRLTVL.

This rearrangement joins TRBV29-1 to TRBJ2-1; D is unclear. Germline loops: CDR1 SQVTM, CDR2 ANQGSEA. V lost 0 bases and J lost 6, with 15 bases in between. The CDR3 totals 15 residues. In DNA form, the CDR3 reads TGCAGCGTTGAAGATCTACCCCTTTCCGTCAATGAGCAGTTCTTC. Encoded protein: CSVEDLPLSVNEQFF.

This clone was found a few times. CDR3 nucleotides: TGTGCCATCAGCCCTAGTGGAGAGCAGTTCTTC. As protein: CAISPSGEQFF. This rearrangement joins TRBV10-3 to TRBJ2-1; D is unresolved. V shed 6 bases and J shed 10 bases, with 10 bases lying between them. The CDR3 has 11 residues. Looked up from germline, CDR1 is ENHRY and CDR2 is SYGVKD.

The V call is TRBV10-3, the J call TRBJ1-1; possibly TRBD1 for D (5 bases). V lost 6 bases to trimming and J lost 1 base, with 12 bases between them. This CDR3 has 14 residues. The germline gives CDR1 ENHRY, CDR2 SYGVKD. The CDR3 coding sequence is TGTGCCATCAGGTACGGGACTGAGAACACTGAAGCTTTCTTT. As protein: CAIRYGTENTEAFF.

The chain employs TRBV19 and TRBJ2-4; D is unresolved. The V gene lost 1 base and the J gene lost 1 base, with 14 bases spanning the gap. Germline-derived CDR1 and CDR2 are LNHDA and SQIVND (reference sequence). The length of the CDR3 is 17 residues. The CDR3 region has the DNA TGTGCCAGTAGTATAGGGGCAGGTCCTGTGGCCAAAAACATTCAGTACTTC. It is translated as CASSIGAGPVAKNIQYF.

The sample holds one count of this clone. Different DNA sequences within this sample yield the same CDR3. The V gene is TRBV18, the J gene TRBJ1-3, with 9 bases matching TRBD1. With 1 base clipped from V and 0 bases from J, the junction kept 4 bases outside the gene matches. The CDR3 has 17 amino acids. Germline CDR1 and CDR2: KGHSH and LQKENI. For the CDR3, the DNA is TGTGCCAGCTCACCACTGACAGGGGGATCCTCTGGAAACACCATATATTTT. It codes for CASSPLTGGSSGNTIYF.

The CDR3 sequence is CASSFQQSLYGYTF. In DNA, the CDR3 is TGTGCCAGCAGCTTTCAACAGTCGCTCTATGGCTACACCTTC. This rearrangement joins TRBV5-6 to TRBJ1-2, with D uncertain. V gave up 2 bases and J gave up 4 bases, with 12 bases separating them. The V gene's germline CDR1 is SGHDT and CDR2 YYEEEE. This CDR3 has 14 amino acids.

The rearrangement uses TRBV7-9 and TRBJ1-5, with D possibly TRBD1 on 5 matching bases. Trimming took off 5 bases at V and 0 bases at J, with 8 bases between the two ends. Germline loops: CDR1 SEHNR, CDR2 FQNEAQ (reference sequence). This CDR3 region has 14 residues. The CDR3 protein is CASSGGVSNQPQHF. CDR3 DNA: TGTGCCAGCAGCGGAGGGGTTAGCAATCAGCCCCAGCATTTT.

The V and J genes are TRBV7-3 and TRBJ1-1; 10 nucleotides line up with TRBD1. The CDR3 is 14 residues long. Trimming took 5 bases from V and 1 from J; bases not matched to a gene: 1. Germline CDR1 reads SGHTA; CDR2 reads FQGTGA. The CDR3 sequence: CASSRDRGNTEAFF. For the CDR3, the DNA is TGTGCCAGCAGCCGGGACAGGGGGAACACTGAAGCTTTCTTT. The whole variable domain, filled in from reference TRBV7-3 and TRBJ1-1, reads GAGVSQTPSNKVTEKGKYVELRCDPISGHTALYWYRQSLGQGPEFLIYFQGTGAADDSGLPNDRFFAVRPEGSVSTLKIQRTERGDSAVYLCASSRDRGNTEAFFGQGTRLTVV.

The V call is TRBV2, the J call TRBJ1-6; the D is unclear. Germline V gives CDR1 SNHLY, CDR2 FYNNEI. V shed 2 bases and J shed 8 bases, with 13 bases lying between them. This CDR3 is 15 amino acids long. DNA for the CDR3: TGTGCCAGCAGTGAACTATGGAGAGCTTATTCACCCCTCCACTTT. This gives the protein CASSELWRAYSPLHF. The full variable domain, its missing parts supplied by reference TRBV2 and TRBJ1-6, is EPEVTQTPSHQVTQMGQEVILRCVPISNHLYFYWYRQILGQKVEFLVSFYNNEISEKSEIFDDQFSVERPDGSNFTLKIRSTKLEDSAMYFCASSELWRAYSPLHFGNGTRLTVT.

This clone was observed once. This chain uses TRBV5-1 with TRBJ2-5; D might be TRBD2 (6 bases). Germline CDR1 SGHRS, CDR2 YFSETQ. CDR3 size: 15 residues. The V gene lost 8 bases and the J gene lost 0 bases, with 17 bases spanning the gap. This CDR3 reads CASYAGIGYQETQYF. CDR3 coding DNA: TGCGCCAGTTATGCGGGGATTGGGTACCAAGAGACCCAGTACTTC.

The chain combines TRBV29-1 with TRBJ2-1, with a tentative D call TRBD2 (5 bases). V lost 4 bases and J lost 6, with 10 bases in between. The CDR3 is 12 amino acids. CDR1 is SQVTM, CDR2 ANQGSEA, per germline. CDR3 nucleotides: TGCAGCGTTGGTCTTCGGGGCAATGAGCAGTTCTTC. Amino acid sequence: CSVGLRGNEQFF.

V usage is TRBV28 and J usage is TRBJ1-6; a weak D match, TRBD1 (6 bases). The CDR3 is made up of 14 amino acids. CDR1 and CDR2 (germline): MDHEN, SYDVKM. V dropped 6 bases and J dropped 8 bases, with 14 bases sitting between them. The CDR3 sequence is CASRLGGVYSPLHF. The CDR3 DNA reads TGTGCCAGCAGATTAGGGGGGGTGTATTCACCCCTCCACTTT.

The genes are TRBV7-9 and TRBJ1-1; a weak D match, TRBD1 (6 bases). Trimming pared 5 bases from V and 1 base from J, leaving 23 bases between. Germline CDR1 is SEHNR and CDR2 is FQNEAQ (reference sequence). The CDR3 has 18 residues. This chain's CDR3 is CASSPPSTGFLGNTEAFF. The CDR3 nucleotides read TGTGCCAGCAGCCCCCCGTCAACAGGGTTCCTCGGGAACACTGAAGCTTTCTTT.

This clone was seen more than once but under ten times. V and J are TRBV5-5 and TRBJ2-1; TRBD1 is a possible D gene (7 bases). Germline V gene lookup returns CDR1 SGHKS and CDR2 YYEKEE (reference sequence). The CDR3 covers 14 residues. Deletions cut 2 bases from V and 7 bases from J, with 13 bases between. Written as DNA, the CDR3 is TGTGCCAGCAGCTTTAACAGGGGAGGAAATGAGCAGTTCTTC. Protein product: CASSFNRGGNEQFF.

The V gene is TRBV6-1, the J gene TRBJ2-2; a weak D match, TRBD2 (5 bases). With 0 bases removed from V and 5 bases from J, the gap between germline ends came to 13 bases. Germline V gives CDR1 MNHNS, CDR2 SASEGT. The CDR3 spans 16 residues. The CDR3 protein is CASSEARTPRTGELFF. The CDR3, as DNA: TGTGCCAGCAGTGAAGCTCGGACTCCTAGGACCGGGGAGCTGTTTTTT.

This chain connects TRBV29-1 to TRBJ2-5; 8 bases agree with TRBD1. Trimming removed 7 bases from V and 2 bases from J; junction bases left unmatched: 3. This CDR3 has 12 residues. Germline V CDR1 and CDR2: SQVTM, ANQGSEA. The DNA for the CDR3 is TGCAGCGCCGACAGGGGACAAGAGACCCAGTACTTC. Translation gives CSADRGQETQYF.

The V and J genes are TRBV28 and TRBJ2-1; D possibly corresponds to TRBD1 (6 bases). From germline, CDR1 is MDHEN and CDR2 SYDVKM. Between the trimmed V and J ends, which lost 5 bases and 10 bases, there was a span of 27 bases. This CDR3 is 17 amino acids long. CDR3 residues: CASSPRPRGTVKKEQFF. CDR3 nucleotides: TGTGCCAGCAGTCCCAGGCCTAGGGGGACCGTGAAAAAAGAGCAGTTCTTC.

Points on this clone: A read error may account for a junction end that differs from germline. The CDR3 DNA is TGTGCCGTCAGTGGAAAGGACAGGGGGAACTATGGCTACACCTTC. Amino acids: CAVSGKDRGNYGYTF. The gene calls are TRBV10-3 and TRBJ1-2; TRBD1 matches at 10 bases. This CDR3 spans 15 amino acids. Germline V gene lookup returns CDR1 ENHRY and CDR2 SYGVKD.

The CDR3 region is CSVLTGPRGGYTF. DNA of the CDR3: TGCAGCGTTCTTACCGGGCCTCGGGGTGGCTACACCTTC. The rearrangement uses TRBV29-1 and TRBJ1-2; D not resolved. Germline CDR1 SQVTM, CDR2 ANQGSEA. This CDR3 contains 13 residues. V was shortened by 5 bases and J by 7 bases, with 17 bases between the two germline ends.

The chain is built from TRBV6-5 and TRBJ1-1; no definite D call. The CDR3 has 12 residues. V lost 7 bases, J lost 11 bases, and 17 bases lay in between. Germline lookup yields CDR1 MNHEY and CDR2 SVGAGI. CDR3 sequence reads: CASIERILGAFF. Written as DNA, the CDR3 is TGTGCCAGCATCGAGCGGATTTTGGGGGCTTTCTTT.

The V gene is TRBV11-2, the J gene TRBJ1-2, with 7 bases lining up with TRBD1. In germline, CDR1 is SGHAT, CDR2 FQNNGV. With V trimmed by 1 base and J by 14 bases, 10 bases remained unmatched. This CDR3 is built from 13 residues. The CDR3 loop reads CASSLGRRQGSTF. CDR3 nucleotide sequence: TGTGCCAGCAGCTTAGGACGCCGACAGGGTAGTACCTTC.

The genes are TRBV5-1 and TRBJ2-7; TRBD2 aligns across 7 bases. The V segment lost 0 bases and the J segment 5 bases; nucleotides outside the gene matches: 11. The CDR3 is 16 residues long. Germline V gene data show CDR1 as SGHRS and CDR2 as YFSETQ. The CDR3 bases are TGCGCCAGCAGCTTGGACCTAGCGGCATCTTGGGACGAGCAGTACGTC. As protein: CASSLDLAASWDEQYV.

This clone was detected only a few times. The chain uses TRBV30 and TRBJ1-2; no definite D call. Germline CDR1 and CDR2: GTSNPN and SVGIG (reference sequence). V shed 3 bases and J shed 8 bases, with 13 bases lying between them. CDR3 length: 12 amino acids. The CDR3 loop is CAWSQEIVGYTF. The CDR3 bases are TGTGCCTGGAGCCAAGAGATTGTGGGCTACACCTTC.

Here the CDR3 DNA reads TGCGCCAGCAGCTTGGAGAGCTCCTACGAGCAGTACTTC. Protein product: CASSLESSYEQYF. V usage is TRBV5-1 and J usage is TRBJ2-5, with D hard to call. The DNA end favors TRBJ2-7, so the J call may be wrong. The CDR3 has 13 amino acids. Germline CDR1 SGHRS, CDR2 YFSETQ.

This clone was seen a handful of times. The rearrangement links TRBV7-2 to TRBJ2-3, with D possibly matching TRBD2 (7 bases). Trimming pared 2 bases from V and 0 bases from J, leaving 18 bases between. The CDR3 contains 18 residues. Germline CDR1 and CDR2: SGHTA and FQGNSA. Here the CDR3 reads CASSLMGGGGPSTDTQYF. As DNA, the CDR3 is TGTGCCAGCAGCTTAATGGGAGGGGGGGGACCTAGCACAGATACGCAGTATTTT.

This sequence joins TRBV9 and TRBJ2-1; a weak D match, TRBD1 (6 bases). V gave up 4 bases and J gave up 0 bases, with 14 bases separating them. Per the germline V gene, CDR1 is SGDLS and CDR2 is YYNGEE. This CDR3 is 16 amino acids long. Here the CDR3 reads CASSLQGGGSYNEQFF. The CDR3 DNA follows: TGTGCCAGCAGCCTACAGGGCGGCGGCTCCTACAATGAGCAGTTCTTC. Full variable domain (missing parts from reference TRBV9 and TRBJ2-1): DSGVTQTPKHLITATGQRVTLRCSPRSGDLSVYWYQQSLDQGLQFLIQYYNGEERAKGNILERFSAQQFPDLHSELNLSSLELGDSALYFCASSLQGGGSYNEQFFGPGTRLTVL.

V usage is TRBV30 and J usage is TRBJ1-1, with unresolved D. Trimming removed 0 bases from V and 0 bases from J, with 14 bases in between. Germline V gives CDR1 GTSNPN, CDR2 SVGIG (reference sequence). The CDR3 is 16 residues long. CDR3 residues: CAWSVFSPTVNTEAFF. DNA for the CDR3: TGTGCCTGGAGTGTATTCTCCCCAACAGTGAACACTGAAGCTTTCTTT.